This TCR beta chain was obtained from a study of T-cell memory formation after mild COVID-19. TCRdb re-called the 5' RACE reads through MiXCR, storing one row per CDR3 protein. The sample yields just under 550,000 distinct CDR3 sequences, about a fifth seen once. CDR1 and CDR2 from the germline V gene are MNHEY and SMNVEV (reference sequence). Trimming left V 0 bases short and J 0 bases short, with 6 bases between. The CDR3 totals 15 residues. This receptor was taken from an adult woman who had mild COVID-19 (a few samples of this study predate the infection). Cell type and time point are not known. Input material: PBMCs or a T cell subset sorted from them (not recorded which). The gene calls are TRBV27 and TRBJ2-1; tentative D call: TRBD2 (5 bases). The CDR3 loop is CASSLSEASYNEQFF. The CDR3 DNA reads as TGTGCCAGCAGTTTATCGGAGGCCTCCTACAATGAGCAGTTCTTC.